Described below is a single T cell receptor (beta chain) sequence and its context. Its antigen remains unidentified. After removal of 4 bases from V and 1 base from J, the junction contained 1 base not matched to a gene. The CDR3 spans 13 residues. The data derive from a study of Ad26.COV2.S vaccination and SARS-CoV-2 variants. Looking at the study overall: Donor was in the COV1001 Ad26.COV2.S trial arm. Participants got Ad26.COV2.S intramuscularly, once or twice 56 days apart.

Study conclusions and caveats: Vaccine recipients had higher spike-specific TCR breadth than placebo recipients.

The table came from immunoSEQ multiplex PCR; TCRdb's copy has only in-frame clones and leaves some out. Of around 340,000 clones listed, roughly nine tenths were seen once; the top ten hold 6.4%. Treatment indicated: roughly 20 received Ad26.COV2.S at low or high dose, single or two shots; roughly five received placebo; per-sample allocation not given. Samples came from day 63 after the first vaccine or placebo injection. An Ad26 vector expressing Wuhan-strain SARS-CoV-2 spike served as the vaccine. J is TRBJ2-7 and V is TRBV12-3 or TRBV12-4; 7 bases line up with TRBD1. Material: peripheral blood, obtained in a trial of Ad26.COV2.S vaccine versus placebo. This receptor was obtained from a person between 18 and 65 years old who received the Ad26.COV2.S COVID-19 vaccine or a placebo. This CDR3 reads CASSWTGSYEQYF. CDR3 DNA sequence: TGTGCCAGCAGTTGGACAGGTTCCTACGAGCAGTACTTC.